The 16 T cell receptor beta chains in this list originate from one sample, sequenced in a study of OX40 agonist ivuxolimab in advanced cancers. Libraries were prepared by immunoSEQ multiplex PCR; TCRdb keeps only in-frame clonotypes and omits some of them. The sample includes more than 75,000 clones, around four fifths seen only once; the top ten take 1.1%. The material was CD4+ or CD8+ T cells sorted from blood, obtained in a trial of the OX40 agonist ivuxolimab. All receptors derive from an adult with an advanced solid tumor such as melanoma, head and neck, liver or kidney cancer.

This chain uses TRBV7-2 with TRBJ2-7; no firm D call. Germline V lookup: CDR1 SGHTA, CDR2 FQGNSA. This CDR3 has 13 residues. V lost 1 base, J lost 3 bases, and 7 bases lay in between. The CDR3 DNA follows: TGTGCCAGCAGCTTAGTTTTTGGCTACGAGCAGTACGTC. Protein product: CASSLVFGYEQYV.

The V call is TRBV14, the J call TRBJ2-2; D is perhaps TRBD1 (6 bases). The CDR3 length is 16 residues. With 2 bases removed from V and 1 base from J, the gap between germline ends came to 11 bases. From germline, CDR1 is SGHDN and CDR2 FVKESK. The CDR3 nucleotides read TGTGCCAGCAGCCAAATCCAGGGGCTGAACACCGGGGAGCTGTTTTTT. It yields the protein CASSQIQGLNTGELFF.

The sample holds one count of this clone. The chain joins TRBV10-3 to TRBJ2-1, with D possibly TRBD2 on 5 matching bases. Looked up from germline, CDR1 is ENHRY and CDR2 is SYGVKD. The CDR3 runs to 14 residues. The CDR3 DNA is TGTGCGATCTCGGGAAGAGCCTCCTACAATGAGCAGTTCTTC. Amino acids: CAISGRASYNEQFF.

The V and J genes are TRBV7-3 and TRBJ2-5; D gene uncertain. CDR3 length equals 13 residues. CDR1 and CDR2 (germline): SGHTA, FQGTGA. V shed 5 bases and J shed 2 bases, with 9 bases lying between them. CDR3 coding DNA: TGTGCCAGCAGCCCGACGGGTCAAGAGACCCAGTACTTC. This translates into CASSPTGQETQYF.

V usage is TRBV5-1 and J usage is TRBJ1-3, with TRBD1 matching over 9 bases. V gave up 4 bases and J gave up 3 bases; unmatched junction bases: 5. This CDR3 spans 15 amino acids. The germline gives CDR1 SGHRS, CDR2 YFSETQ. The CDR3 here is CASSLTGGRGNTIYF. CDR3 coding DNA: TGCGCCAGCAGCCTTACAGGGGGCCGTGGAAACACCATATATTTT. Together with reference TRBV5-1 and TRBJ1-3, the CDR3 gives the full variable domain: KAGVTQTPRYLIKTRGQQVTLSCSPISGHRSVSWYQQTPGQGLQFLFEYFSETQRNKGNFPGRFSGRQFSNSRSEMNVSTLELGDSALYLCASSLTGGRGNTIYFGEGSWLTVV.

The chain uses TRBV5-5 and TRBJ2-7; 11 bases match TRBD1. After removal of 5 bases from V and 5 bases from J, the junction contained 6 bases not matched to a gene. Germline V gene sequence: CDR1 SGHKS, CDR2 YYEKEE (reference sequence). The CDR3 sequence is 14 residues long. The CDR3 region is CASRRTGGRDEQYF. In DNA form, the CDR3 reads TGTGCCAGCAGAAGGACAGGGGGCAGGGACGAGCAGTACTTC.

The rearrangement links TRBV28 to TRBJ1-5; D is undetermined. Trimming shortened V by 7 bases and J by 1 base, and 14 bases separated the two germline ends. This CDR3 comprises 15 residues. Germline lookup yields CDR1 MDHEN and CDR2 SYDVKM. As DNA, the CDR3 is TGTGCCAGCAATCCGATCCGGATAAGCAATCAGCCCCAGCATTTT. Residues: CASNPIRISNQPQHF.

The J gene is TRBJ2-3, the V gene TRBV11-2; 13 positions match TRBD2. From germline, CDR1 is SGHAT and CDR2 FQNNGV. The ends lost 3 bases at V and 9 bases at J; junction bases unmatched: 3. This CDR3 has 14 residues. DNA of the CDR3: TGTGCCAGCAGCTTTGGGACTAGCGGGGTAACGCAGTATTTT. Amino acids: CASSFGTSGVTQYF.

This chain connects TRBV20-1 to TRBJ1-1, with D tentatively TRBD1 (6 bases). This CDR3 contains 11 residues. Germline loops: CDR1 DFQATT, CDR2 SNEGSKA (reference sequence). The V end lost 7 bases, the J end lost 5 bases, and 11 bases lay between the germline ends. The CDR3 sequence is CSGQVETEAFF. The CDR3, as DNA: TGCAGTGGACAGGTGGAAACTGAAGCTTTCTTT.

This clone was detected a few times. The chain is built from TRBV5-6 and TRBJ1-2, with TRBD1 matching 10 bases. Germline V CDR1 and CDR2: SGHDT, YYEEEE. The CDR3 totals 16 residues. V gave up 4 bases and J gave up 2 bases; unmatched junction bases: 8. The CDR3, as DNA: TGTGCCAGCAGCCACATTCCGGGACAGGGGAACTATGGCTACACCTTC. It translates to CASSHIPGQGNYGYTF.

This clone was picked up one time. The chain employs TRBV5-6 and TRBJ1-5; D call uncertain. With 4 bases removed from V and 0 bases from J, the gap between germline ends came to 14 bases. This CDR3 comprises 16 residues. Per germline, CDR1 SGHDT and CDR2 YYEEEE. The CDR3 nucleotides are TGTGCCAGCAGCACAAAGACACGTTATAGCAATCAGCCCCAGCATTTT. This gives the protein CASSTKTRYSNQPQHF.

This chain's CDR3 is CAITGQGADEQYF. CDR3 nucleotides: TGTGCCATCACTGGACAGGGGGCGGACGAGCAGTACTTC. The chain links TRBV10-3 to TRBJ2-7, with 11 bases fitting TRBD1. Germline V gene sequence: CDR1 ENHRY, CDR2 SYGVKD. The CDR3 consists of 13 residues. The J segment lost 5 bases and the V segment lost 7 bases, leaving 4 bases of the junction unmatched.

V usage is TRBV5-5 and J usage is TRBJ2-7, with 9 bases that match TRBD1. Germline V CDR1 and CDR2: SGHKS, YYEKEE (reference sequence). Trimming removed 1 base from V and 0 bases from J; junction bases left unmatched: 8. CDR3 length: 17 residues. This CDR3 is CASSLPGQGLSSYEQYF. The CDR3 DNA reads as TGTGCCAGCAGCTTGCCGGGACAGGGACTTAGCTCCTACGAGCAGTACTTC.

CDR3 DNA sequence: TGTGCCAGCAGCTTGGGTCAGATCCTCGGAGATACGCAGTATTTT. Protein: CASSLGQILGDTQYF. This chain joins TRBV5-8 and TRBJ2-3; D call uncertain. The CDR3 length is 15 residues. V dropped 0 bases and J dropped 5 bases, with 13 bases sitting between them. Looked up from germline, CDR1 is SGHTS and CDR2 is YDEGEE.

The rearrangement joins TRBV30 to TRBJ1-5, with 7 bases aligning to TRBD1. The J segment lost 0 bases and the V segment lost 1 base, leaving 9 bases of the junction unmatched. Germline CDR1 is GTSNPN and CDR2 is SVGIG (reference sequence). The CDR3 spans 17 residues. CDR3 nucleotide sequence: TGTGCCTGGAGTGGGGCAGGGGGGTCTTATAGCAATCAGCCCCAGCATTTT. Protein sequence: CAWSGAGGSYSNQPQHF.

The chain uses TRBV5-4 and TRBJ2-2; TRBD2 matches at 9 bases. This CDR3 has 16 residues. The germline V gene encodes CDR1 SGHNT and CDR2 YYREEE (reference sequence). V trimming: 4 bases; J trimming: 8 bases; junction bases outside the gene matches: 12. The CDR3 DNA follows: TGTGCCAGCAGCCGAGCGGGGGGCCCAAGAATTGGGGAGCTGTTTTTT. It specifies CASSRAGGPRIGELFF. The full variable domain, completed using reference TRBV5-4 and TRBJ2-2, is ETGVTQSPTHLIKTRGQQVTLRCSSQSGHNTVSWYQQALGQGPQFIFQYYREEENGRGNFPPRFSGLQFPNYSSELNVNALELDDSALYLCASSRAGGPRIGELFFGEGSRLTVL.